The clone carrying this TCR beta chain was seen many times. In TCRdb, the 5' RACE reads were re-called with MiXCR into one record per CDR3 protein. This repertoire shows some 130,000 distinct CDR3 sequences, 7% to 8% found once; its top ten account for 12%. This specimen belongs to a study of CD8 T cells in ankylosing spondylitis. V was shortened by 5 bases and J by 1 base, with 13 bases between the two germline ends. Germline V gene lookup returns CDR1 LGHDT and CDR2 YNNKEL (reference sequence). CDR3 length: 15 residues. The chain is built from TRBV3-1 and TRBJ2-3; D might be TRBD1 (6 bases). This TCR derives from a female donor with ankylosing spondylitis or in good health (not recorded which). Sequencing was done on a sample of blood, either unsorted or a sorted T cell fraction (not recorded which). The CDR3 DNA follows: TGTGCCAGCAGCGCTCGACGACAGGGCACAGATACGCAGTATTTT. Translated: CASSARRQGTDTQYF.